The entry that follows covers one TCR beta chain sequence. The sample is drawn from a study of T cell changes during pregnancy in multiple sclerosis. The data were produced by immunoSEQ multiplex PCR, yet TCRdb's version contains in-frame clones alone and is incomplete. The table has 38,000 or so clones, roughly 91% seen once. Trimming removed 0 bases from V and 5 bases from J; junction bases left unmatched: 12. Germline CDR1 is MRHNA and CDR2 is SNTAGT. The CDR3 spans 18 residues. Sequencing used CD8+ T cells from peripheral blood mononuclear cells, obtained before pregnancy. The chain employs TRBV6-4 and TRBJ2-7; 11 nucleotides agree with TRBD2. The receptor was isolated from a female donor with multiple sclerosis, enrolled in a pregnancy study. CDR3 amino acids: CASSDSGSGRAQSDEQYF. Here the CDR3 DNA reads TGTGCCAGCAGTGACTCAGGTAGCGGGAGGGCCCAGTCGGACGAGCAGTACTTC.